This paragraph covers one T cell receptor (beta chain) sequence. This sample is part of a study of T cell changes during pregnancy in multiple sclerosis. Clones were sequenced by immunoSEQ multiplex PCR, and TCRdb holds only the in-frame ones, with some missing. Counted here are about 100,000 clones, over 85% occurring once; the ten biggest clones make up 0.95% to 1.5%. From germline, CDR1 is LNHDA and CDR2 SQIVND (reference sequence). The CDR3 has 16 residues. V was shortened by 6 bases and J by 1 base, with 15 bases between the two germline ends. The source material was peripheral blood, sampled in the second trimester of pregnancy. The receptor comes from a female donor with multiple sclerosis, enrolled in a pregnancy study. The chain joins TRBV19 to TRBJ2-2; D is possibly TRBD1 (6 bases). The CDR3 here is CASRPFGTKNTGELFF. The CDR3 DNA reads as TGTGCCAGTAGGCCATTCGGGACAAAGAACACCGGGGAGCTGTTTTTT.